The 32 T cell receptor beta chains presented below share a single source sample, sequenced in a study of T cell repertoires in cytomegalovirus infection. For these receptors, no antigen is known. A single record per CDR3 protein comes from TCRdb applying MiXCR to the reads. Among 90,000 to 130,000 distinct CDR3 sequences listed, around 9.1% were seen once. Source material: PBMCs, sequenced either directly or after in vitro stimulation (not recorded which). Receptors were obtained from a human donor in good health (CMV status not recorded). Some clones in this sample may be carry-over from other donors' samples.

This clonotype was observed at least ten times. The chain recombines TRBV6-2 or TRBV6-3 with TRBJ2-7; 12 positions match TRBD2. J gave up 3 bases and V 3 bases, and 3 bases lay outside the gene matches. Germline CDR1 is MNHEY and CDR2 is SVGEGT. This CDR3 region has 15 residues. The CDR3 DNA sequence: TGTGCCAGCAGTTATCCGACTAGCGGGGGCTACGAGCAGTACGTC. Its protein is CASSYPTSGGYEQYV.

Only a few counts were recorded for this clonotype. V and J are TRBV5-5 and TRBJ2-1; D gene uncertain. In germline, CDR1 is SGHKS, CDR2 YYEKEE (reference sequence). There are 17 residues in the CDR3. Trimming stripped 0 bases from V and 0 bases from J, with 13 bases between. CDR3 sequence reads: CASSLDFGLSSYNEQFF. For the CDR3, the DNA is TGTGCCAGCAGCTTGGATTTCGGTCTAAGCTCCTACAATGAGCAGTTCTTC.

This clonotype ranks as medium-sized. The CDR3 DNA reads as TGTGCCAGCAGCGTACAGGGATCTTGGAATGAAAAACTGTTTTTT. Protein sequence: CASSVQGSWNEKLFF. The rearrangement uses TRBV7-2 and TRBJ1-4; perhaps TRBD1 as D (6 bases). Trimming took off 5 bases at V and 5 bases at J, with 15 bases between the two ends. The CDR3 is 15 residues long. The germline V gene encodes CDR1 SGHTA and CDR2 FQGNSA.

This clonotype was seen at least ten times. The rearrangement uses TRBV7-2 and TRBJ2-7; 8 bases map to TRBD2. There are 14 residues in the CDR3. CDR1 and CDR2 (germline): SGHTA, FQGNSA. After removal of 3 bases from V and 3 bases from J, the junction contained 4 bases not matched to a gene. CDR3 protein: CASSFTGTSYEQYF. The CDR3 DNA follows: TGTGCCAGCAGCTTTACCGGGACTAGCTACGAGCAGTACTTC.

This chain connects TRBV6-2 or TRBV6-3 to TRBJ1-1; D remains unclear. Germline assignment: CDR1 MNHEY and CDR2 SVGEGT. V lost 7 bases and J 1 base, leaving 13 bases between the germline ends. This CDR3 has 14 amino acids. CDR3 protein: CASISRGENTEAFF. As DNA, the CDR3 is TGTGCCAGCATCTCCCGTGGGGAGAACACTGAAGCTTTCTTT.

This clonotype was detected many times. The chain couples TRBV10-3 to TRBJ2-7; D is ambiguous. Trimming took off 10 bases at V and 3 bases at J, with 19 bases between the two ends. CDR3 length: 14 amino acids. CDR1 is ENHRY and CDR2 is SYGVKD in the germline V gene. The CDR3 region is CATIRGGPFYEQYF. CDR3 coding DNA: TGTGCCACCATCAGAGGCGGTCCTTTCTACGAGCAGTACTTC.

This clonotype came up a few times. V is TRBV12-3 or TRBV12-4 and J is TRBJ1-1, with D possibly TRBD1 on 6 matching bases. V shed 7 bases and J shed 6 bases, with 15 bases lying between them. The CDR3 sequence is 13 residues long. Here the CDR3 reads CASTHRDRAEAFF. CDR3 in DNA: TGTGCCAGCACCCACAGGGATCGGGCTGAAGCTTTCTTT.

The chain combines TRBV7-9 with TRBJ1-1; 8 nucleotides match TRBD1. Trimming cost V 5 bases and J 11 bases; bases outside gene matches: 10. Germline V gene sequence: CDR1 SEHNR, CDR2 FQNEAQ (reference sequence). This CDR3 region has 13 residues. The DNA of the CDR3 is TGTGCCAGCAGCCCCCAGGGGGCAGGGCGGGCTTTCTTT. Residues: CASSPQGAGRAFF. Using reference TRBV7-9 and TRBJ1-1 for the parts outside the CDR3, the full variable domain is DTGVSQNPRHKITKRGQNVTFRCDPISEHNRLYWYRQTLGQGPEFLTYFQNEAQLEKSRLLSDRFSAERPKGSFSTLEIQRTEQGDSAMYLCASSPQGAGRAFFGQGTRLTVV.

This clonotype occurred many times. The chain links TRBV4-1 to TRBJ2-1, with TRBD2 matching over 9 bases. V shed 1 base, J shed 6 bases, and the junction held 4 bases outside the gene matches. Per the germline V gene, CDR1 is MGHRA and CDR2 is YSYEKL. The CDR3 is made up of 15 amino acids. The CDR3 DNA follows: TGCGCCAGCAGCCAAGGGACAGCGGGAGGCAATGAGCAGTTCTTC. Its protein product is CASSQGTAGGNEQFF.

This clonotype was observed a handful of times. The J gene is TRBJ1-2, the V gene TRBV15, with D possibly being TRBD1 (5 bases). The CDR3 extends over 13 amino acids. Germline CDR1 LNHNV, CDR2 YYDKDF (reference sequence). V shed 0 bases and J shed 8 bases, with 10 bases lying between them. CDR3 sequence reads: CATSRDEGRGYTF. The CDR3 bases are TGTGCCACCAGCAGAGATGAGGGACGCGGCTACACCTTC.

This clonotype has at least ten counts. This chain links TRBV6-6 with TRBJ2-3; 9 bases fit TRBD2. The germline gives CDR1 MNHNY, CDR2 SVGAGI (reference sequence). V lost 5 bases to trimming and J lost 4 bases; unmatched junction nucleotides: 13. The CDR3 loop spans 17 amino acids. The CDR3 here is CASSRTPGLAFADTQYF. CDR3 in DNA: TGTGCCAGCAGTCGTACTCCGGGACTAGCATTTGCAGATACGCAGTATTTT.

This clonotype came up many times. The rearrangement uses TRBV6-6 and TRBJ2-5, with 8 positions matching TRBD1. Per the germline V gene, CDR1 is MNHNY and CDR2 is SVGAGI (reference sequence). V trimming: 1 base; J trimming: 0 bases; junction bases outside the gene matches: 13. This CDR3 region has 19 residues. The CDR3 sequence: CASSYFRLGTGNHQETQYF. The CDR3 bases are TGTGCCAGCAGTTACTTCCGATTGGGGACAGGCAACCACCAAGAGACCCAGTACTTC.

The rearrangement joins TRBV20-1 to TRBJ2-5; D not certain. CDR1 and CDR2 from the germline V gene are DFQATT and SNEGSKA (reference sequence). The CDR3 spans 15 residues. V was cut by 3 bases and J by 4 bases, with 18 bases left in between. The CDR3 loop reads CSARGTGRTRETQYF. The CDR3 DNA reads as TGCAGTGCTAGGGGCACGGGTCGGACGAGAGAGACCCAGTACTTC.

Many counts were recorded for this clonotype. The chain uses TRBV2 and TRBJ1-6; tentatively, D is TRBD1 (5 bases). The CDR3 length is 12 residues. Germline V gene data show CDR1 as SNHLY and CDR2 as FYNNEI. V was cut by 6 bases and J by 9 bases, with 9 bases left in between. The CDR3 is CASRTRVSPLHF. Written as DNA, the CDR3 is TGTGCCAGCAGGACCAGGGTTTCACCCCTCCACTTT.

This clonotype was counted between two and nine times. The rearrangement links TRBV18 to TRBJ1-5; 7 bases map to TRBD1. Germline V gene lookup returns CDR1 KGHSH and CDR2 LQKENI. After removal of 0 bases from V and 6 bases from J, the junction contained 8 bases not matched to a gene. The length of the CDR3 is 16 residues. Here the CDR3 DNA reads TGTGCCAGCTCACCACCGTCAGGGGGAGGTGGTCAGCCCCAGCATTTT. Its protein product is CASSPPSGGGGQPQHF.

The rearrangement uses TRBV11-2 and TRBJ2-2; TRBD2 matches 11 bases. The CDR3 is 18 residues long. Germline V gene sequence: CDR1 SGHAT, CDR2 FQNNGV. The trim removed 5 bases at V and 0 bases at J, leaving 8 bases unmatched. The CDR3 loop is CASSPNLAGGANTGELFF. The CDR3 nucleotides read TGTGCCAGCAGCCCAAACCTAGCGGGAGGCGCGAACACCGGGGAGCTGTTTTTT. The full variable domain, with the rest looked up from reference TRBV11-2 and TRBJ2-2, is EAGVAQSPRYKIIEKRQSVAFWCNPISGHATLYWYQQILGQGPKLLIQFQNNGVVDDSQLPKDRFSAERLKGVDSTLKIQPAKLEDSAVYLCASSPNLAGGANTGELFFGEGSRLTVL.

This clonotype has ten or more counts. The J gene is TRBJ2-3, the V gene TRBV7-2; D gene unclear. Between the trimmed V and J ends, which lost 2 bases and 10 bases, there was a span of 7 bases. Germline CDR1 SGHTA, CDR2 FQGNSA. CDR3 length: 11 residues. The CDR3 sequence: CASSLTNAQYF. The CDR3 DNA reads as TGTGCCAGCAGCTTAACGAACGCGCAGTATTTT.

This clonotype showed up just once. The chain has TRBV6-1 and TRBJ2-7; TRBD1 matches at 7 bases. Germline CDR1 is MNHNS and CDR2 is SASEGT. The CDR3 has 14 amino acids. Germline trimming cut 5 bases from V and 6 bases from J; bases unmatched to any gene: 10. This CDR3 reads CASSWRQGFTEQYF. DNA for the CDR3: TGTGCCAGCAGTTGGCGACAGGGTTTCACCGAGCAGTACTTC.

In this sample, this clonotype turned up many times. The V gene is TRBV12-5, the J gene TRBJ2-1; no firm D call. Germline CDR1 is LGHNT and CDR2 is FRNRAP. Trimming took off 8 bases at V and 0 bases at J, with 14 bases between the two ends. The length of the CDR3 is 15 residues. This CDR3 is CASQLALSSYNEQFF. CDR3 sequence (DNA): TGTGCTAGTCAGTTGGCGCTCAGCTCCTACAATGAGCAGTTCTTC.

In this sample, this clonotype turned up a few times. In nucleotides, the CDR3 is TGTGCCAGCAGCGACTTGAACACTGAAGCTTTCTTT. It yields the protein CASSDLNTEAFF. This chain joins TRBV7-9 and TRBJ1-1; D unclear. Between the trimmed V and J ends, which lost 5 bases and 0 bases, there was a span of 4 bases. This CDR3 is 12 amino acids long. From germline, CDR1 is SEHNR and CDR2 FQNEAQ (reference sequence).

This clonotype has at least ten counts. This chain joins TRBV7-2 and TRBJ1-1, with D perhaps TRBD1 (5 bases). Germline V lookup: CDR1 SGHTA, CDR2 FQGNSA. This CDR3 comprises 15 residues. The V end lost 3 bases, the J end lost 0 bases, and 11 bases lay between the germline ends. CDR3 sequence (DNA): TGTGCCAGCAGCTTCGGGACGGGGATGAACACTGAAGCTTTCTTT. It translates to CASSFGTGMNTEAFF.

This clonotype was picked up many times. The rearrangement uses TRBV7-2 and TRBJ2-3; D is uncertain. The CDR3 is 15 residues long. V lost 3 bases, J lost 0 bases, and 10 bases lay in between. CDR1 and CDR2 from the germline V gene are SGHTA and FQGNSA. CDR3 residues: CASSLMRTSTDTQYF. Here the CDR3 DNA reads TGTGCCAGCAGCTTGATGAGAACTAGCACAGATACGCAGTATTTT.

There are many counts of this clonotype. CDR3 amino acids: CASSSGPGNYGYTF. CDR3 nucleotide sequence: TGTGCCAGCAGCTCAGGCCCGGGCAACTATGGCTACACCTTC. The chain joins TRBV7-9 to TRBJ1-2; unclear D gene. Germline CDR1 SEHNR, CDR2 FQNEAQ (reference sequence). The CDR3 spans 14 residues. Trimming shortened V by 4 bases and J by 2 bases, and 11 bases separated the two germline ends.

J is TRBJ1-2 and V is TRBV19, with a tentative D call TRBD1 (5 bases). The CDR3 extends over 15 amino acids. Germline loops: CDR1 LNHDA, CDR2 SQIVND (reference sequence). V was shortened by 4 bases and J by 3 bases, with 15 bases between the two germline ends. CDR3 sequence (DNA): TGTGCCAGTAGTACCCCCCCCCAGGGAGACTATGGCTACACCTTC. Its translation: CASSTPPQGDYGYTF.

This clonotype was observed many times. V gene TRBV12-3 or TRBV12-4 combines with J gene TRBJ1-1; no clear D. The CDR3 covers 14 residues. Trimming shortened V by 1 base and J by 6 bases, and 12 bases separated the two germline ends. The CDR3 protein is CASSLVGLDSEAFF. In DNA, the CDR3 is TGTGCCAGCAGTTTAGTCGGTTTGGATTCTGAAGCTTTCTTT.

In its sample, this clonotype was seen a few times. The chain uses TRBV12-3 or TRBV12-4 and TRBJ2-7; the match to TRBD2 covers 7 bases. Germline trimming cut 1 base from V and 3 bases from J; bases unmatched to any gene: 3. CDR3 length: 14 residues. CDR3 protein: CASSLGGGLYEQYF. CDR3 DNA: TGTGCCAGCAGTTTAGGGGGGGGTCTCTACGAGCAGTACTTC.

This clonotype was recorded many times. The chain links TRBV7-9 to TRBJ2-4; D may correspond to TRBD1 or TRBD2 (6 bases each). Per the germline V gene, CDR1 is SEHNR and CDR2 is FQNEAQ (reference sequence). V was shortened by 5 bases and J by 5 bases, with 10 bases between the two germline ends. The CDR3 extends over 13 amino acids. CDR3 loop: CASSKGGENIQYF. The DNA for the CDR3 is TGTGCCAGCAGCAAGGGGGGCGAAAACATTCAGTACTTC.

This clonotype was found a few times. The V and J genes are TRBV5-6 and TRBJ1-4; no clear D. V gave up 1 base and J gave up 7 bases, with 8 bases separating them. Germline V gives CDR1 SGHDT, CDR2 YYEEEE. This CDR3 is 13 amino acids long. CDR3 residues: CASSLYQLEKLFF. CDR3 coding DNA: TGTGCCAGCAGCTTGTACCAACTTGAAAAACTGTTTTTT.

The sample holds a few counts of this clonotype. The rearrangement uses TRBV28 and TRBJ2-2; 7 bases fit TRBD1. J gave up 3 bases and V 7 bases, and 2 bases lay outside the gene matches. CDR1 and CDR2 from the germline V gene are MDHEN and SYDVKM. The CDR3 consists of 13 residues. Written as DNA, the CDR3 is TGTGCCAGCACGGACAGGCACACCGGGGAGCTGTTTTTT. Translation gives CASTDRHTGELFF.

The genes are TRBV30 and TRBJ2-7; D is perhaps TRBD1 (5 bases). V lost 0 bases to trimming and J lost 0 bases, with 12 bases between them. CDR1 and CDR2 (germline): GTSNPN, SVGIG (reference sequence). The CDR3 covers 15 residues. The DNA of the CDR3 is TGTGCCTGGAGTGTACGTAGGGGAAGCTCCTACGAGCAGTACTTC. It translates to CAWSVRRGSSYEQYF.

V and J are TRBV12-3 or TRBV12-4 and TRBJ1-5, with 8 bases that match TRBD1. V shed 4 bases, J shed 3 bases, and the junction held 2 bases outside the gene matches. This CDR3 spans 14 amino acids. CDR3 protein: CASSWTGTNQPQHF. CDR3 nucleotide sequence: TGTGCCAGCAGTTGGACAGGGACCAATCAGCCCCAGCATTTT.

The gene calls are TRBV29-1 and TRBJ2-4, with 9 bases matching TRBD2. Looked up from germline, CDR1 is SQVTM and CDR2 is ANQGSEA. The CDR3 totals 15 residues. V dropped 5 bases and J dropped 8; count of bases not matched to a gene: 13. The CDR3 protein is CSVRGASGASHIQYF. DNA for the CDR3: TGCAGCGTTCGGGGGGCTAGCGGGGCCTCTCACATTCAGTACTTC.